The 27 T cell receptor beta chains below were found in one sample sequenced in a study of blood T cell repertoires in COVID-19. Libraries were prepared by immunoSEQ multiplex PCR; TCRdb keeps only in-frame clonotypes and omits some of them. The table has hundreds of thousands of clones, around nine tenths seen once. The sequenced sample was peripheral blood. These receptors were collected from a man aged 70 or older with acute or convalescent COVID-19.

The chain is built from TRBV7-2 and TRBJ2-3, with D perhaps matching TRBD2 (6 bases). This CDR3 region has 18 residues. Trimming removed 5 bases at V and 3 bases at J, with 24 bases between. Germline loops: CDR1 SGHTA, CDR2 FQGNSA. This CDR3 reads CASSLPAGSAGGTDTQYF. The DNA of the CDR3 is TGTGCCAGCAGCCTCCCTGCGGGGAGCGCCGGCGGGACAGATACGCAGTATTTT.

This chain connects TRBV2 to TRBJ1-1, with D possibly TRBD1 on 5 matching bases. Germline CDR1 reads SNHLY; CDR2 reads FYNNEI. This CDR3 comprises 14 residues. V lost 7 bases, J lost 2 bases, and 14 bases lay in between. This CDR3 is CASMGRGRNTEAFF. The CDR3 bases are TGTGCCAGCATGGGACGGGGGAGAAACACTGAAGCTTTCTTT.

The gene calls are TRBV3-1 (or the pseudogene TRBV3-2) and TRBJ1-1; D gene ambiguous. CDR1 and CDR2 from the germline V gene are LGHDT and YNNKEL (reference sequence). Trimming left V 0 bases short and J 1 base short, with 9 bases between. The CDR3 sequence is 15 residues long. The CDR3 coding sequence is TGTGCCAGCAGCCAAGATTACTTAACGAACACTGAAGCTTTCTTT. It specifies CASSQDYLTNTEAFF.

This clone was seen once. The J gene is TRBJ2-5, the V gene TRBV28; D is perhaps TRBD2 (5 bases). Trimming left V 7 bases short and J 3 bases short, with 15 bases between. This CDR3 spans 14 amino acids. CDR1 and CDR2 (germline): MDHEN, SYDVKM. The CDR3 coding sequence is TGTGCCAGCAAGGAGCGGCGCGAAAAAGAGACCCAGTACTTC. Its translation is CASKERREKETQYF.

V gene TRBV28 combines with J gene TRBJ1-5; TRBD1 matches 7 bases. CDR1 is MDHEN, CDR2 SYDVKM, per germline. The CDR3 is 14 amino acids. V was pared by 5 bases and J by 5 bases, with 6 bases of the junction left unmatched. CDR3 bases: TGTGCCAGCAGTGGACAGGATTTCGATCAGCCCCAGCATTTT. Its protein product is CASSGQDFDQPQHF.

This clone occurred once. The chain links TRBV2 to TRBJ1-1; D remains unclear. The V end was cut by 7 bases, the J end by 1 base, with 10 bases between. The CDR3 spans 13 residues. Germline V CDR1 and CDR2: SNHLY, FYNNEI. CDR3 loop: CASIAMRNTEAFF. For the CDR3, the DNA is TGTGCCAGCATAGCGATGAGGAACACTGAAGCTTTCTTT.

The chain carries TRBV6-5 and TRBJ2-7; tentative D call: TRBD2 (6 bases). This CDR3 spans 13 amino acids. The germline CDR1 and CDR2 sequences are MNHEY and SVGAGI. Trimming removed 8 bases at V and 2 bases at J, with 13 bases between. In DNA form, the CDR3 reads TGTGCCAGCGGGACTTCATCGACCTACGAGCAGTACTTC. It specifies CASGTSSTYEQYF.

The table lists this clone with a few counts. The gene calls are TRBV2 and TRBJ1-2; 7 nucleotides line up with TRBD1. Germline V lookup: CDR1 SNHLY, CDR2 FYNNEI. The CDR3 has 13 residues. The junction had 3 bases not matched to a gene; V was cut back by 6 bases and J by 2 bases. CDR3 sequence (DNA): TGTGCCAGCAGGGCAGGGGGAAACTATGGCTACACCTTC. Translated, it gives CASRAGGNYGYTF.

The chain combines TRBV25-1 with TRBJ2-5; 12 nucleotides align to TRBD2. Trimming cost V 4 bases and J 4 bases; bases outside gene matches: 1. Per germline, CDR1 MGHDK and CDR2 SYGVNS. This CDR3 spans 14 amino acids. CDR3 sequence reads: CASSASGGAETQYF. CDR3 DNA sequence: TGTGCCAGCAGTGCTAGCGGGGGGGCAGAGACCCAGTACTTC.

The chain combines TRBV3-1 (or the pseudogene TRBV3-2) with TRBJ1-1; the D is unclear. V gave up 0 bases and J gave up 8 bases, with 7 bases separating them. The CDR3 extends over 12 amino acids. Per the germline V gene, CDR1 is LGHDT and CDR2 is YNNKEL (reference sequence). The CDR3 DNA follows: TGTGCCAGCAGCCAAGATTCCTTGGAAGCTTTCTTT. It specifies CASSQDSLEAFF.

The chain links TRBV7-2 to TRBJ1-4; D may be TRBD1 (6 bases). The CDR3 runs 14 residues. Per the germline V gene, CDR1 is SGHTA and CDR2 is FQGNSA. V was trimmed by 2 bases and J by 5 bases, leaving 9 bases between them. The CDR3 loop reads CASSLIGQNEKLFF. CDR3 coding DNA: TGTGCCAGCAGCTTAATCGGACAGAATGAAAAACTGTTTTTT.

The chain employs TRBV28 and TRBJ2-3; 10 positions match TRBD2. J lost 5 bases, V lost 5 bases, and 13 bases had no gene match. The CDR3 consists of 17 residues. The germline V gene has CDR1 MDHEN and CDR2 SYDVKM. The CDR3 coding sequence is TGTGCCAGCAGTCACCACTTTAGCGGGAGGCGGGTAGATACGCAGTATTTT. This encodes CASSHHFSGRRVDTQYF.

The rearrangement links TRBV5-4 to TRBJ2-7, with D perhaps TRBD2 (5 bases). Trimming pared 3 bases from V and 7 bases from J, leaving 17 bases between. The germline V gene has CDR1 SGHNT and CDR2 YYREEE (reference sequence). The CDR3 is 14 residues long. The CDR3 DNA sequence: TGTGCCAGCAGCTCATACGAGAGGTCGGGGGAGCAGTACTTC. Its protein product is CASSSYERSGEQYF.

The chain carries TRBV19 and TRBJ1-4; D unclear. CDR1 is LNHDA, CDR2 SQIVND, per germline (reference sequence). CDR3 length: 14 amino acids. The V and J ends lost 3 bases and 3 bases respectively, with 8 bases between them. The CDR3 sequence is CASSIARSNEKLFF. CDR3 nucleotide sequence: TGTGCCAGTAGTATCGCCAGGTCTAATGAAAAACTGTTTTTT. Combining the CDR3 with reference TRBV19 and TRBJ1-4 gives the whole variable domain DGGITQSPKYLFRKEGQNVTLSCEQNLNHDAMYWYRQDPGQGLRLIYYSQIVNDFQKGDIAEGYSVSREKKESFPLTVTSAQKNPTAFYLCASSIARSNEKLFFGSGTQLSVL.

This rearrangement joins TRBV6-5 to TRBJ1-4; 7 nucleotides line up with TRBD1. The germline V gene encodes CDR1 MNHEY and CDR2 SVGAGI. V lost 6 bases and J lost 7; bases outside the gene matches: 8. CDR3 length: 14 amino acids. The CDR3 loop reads CASSQGGNREKLFF. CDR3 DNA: TGTGCCAGCAGCCAGGGGGGTAATCGTGAAAAACTGTTTTTT.

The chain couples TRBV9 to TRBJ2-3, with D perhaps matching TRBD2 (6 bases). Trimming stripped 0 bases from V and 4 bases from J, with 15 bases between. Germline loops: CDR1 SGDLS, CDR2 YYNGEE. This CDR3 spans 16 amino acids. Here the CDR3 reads CASSVAQRVPPDTQYF. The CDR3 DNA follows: TGTGCCAGCAGCGTAGCCCAGCGGGTTCCCCCAGATACGCAGTATTTT.

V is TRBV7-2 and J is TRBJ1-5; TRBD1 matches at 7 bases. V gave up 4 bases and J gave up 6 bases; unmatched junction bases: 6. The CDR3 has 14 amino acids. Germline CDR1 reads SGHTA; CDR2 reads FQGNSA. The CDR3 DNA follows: TGTGCCAGCAGCTCGGACAGGATAGGTCAGCCCCAGCATTTT. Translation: CASSSDRIGQPQHF. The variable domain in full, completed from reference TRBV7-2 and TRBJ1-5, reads GAGVSQSPSNKVTEKGKDVELRCDPISGHTALYWYRQSLGQGLEFLIYFQGNSAPDKSGLPSDRFSAERTGGSVSTLTIQRTQQEDSAVYLCASSSDRIGQPQHFGDGTRLSIL.

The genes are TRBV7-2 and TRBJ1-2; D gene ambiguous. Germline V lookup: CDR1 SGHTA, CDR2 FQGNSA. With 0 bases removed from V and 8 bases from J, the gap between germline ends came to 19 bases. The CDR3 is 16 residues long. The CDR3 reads CASSLAWQASSSGYTF. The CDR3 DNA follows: TGTGCCAGCAGCTTAGCGTGGCAGGCCAGCTCCTCCGGCTACACCTTC.

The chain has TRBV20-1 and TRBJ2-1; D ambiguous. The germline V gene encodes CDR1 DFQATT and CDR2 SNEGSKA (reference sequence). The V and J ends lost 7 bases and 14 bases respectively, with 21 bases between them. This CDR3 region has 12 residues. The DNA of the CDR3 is TGCAGTGTTAGTAGGCCCCAAGGTGGAGAGTTCTTC. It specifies CSVSRPQGGEFF.

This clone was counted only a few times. CDR3 loop: CASRVQGPGELFF. The DNA of the CDR3 is TGTGCCAGCAGGGTCCAGGGTCCCGGGGAGCTGTTTTTT. This rearrangement joins TRBV7-9 to TRBJ2-2; the D gene is possibly TRBD1 (5 bases). This CDR3 is built from 13 residues. The germline gives CDR1 SEHNR, CDR2 FQNEAQ (reference sequence). V was pared by 6 bases and J by 6 bases, with 11 bases between.

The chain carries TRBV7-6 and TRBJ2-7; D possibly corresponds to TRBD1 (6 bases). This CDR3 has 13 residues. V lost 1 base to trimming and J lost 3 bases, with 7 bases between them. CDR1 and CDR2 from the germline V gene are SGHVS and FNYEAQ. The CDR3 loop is CASSLVGGYEQYF. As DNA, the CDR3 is TGTGCCAGCAGCTTAGTAGGGGGCTACGAGCAGTACTTC.

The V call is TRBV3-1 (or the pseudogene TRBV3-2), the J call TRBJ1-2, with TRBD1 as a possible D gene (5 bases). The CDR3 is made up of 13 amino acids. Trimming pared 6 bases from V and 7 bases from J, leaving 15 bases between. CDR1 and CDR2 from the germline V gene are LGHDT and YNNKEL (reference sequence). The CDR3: CASSLTGFPGYTF. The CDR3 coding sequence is TGTGCCAGCAGTCTAACAGGTTTTCCTGGCTACACCTTC.

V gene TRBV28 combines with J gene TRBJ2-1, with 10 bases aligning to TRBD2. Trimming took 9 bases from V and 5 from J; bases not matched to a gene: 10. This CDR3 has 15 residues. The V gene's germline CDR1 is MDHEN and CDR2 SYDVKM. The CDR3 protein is CASGLAGVSDNEQFF. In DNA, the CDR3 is TGTGCCAGTGGTCTAGCGGGAGTCTCAGACAATGAGCAGTTCTTC.

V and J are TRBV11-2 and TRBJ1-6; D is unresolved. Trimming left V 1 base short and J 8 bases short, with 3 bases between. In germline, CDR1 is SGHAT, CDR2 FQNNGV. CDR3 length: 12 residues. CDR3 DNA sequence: TGTGCCAGCAGCTTAGCGGATTCACCCCTCCACTTT. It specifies CASSLADSPLHF.

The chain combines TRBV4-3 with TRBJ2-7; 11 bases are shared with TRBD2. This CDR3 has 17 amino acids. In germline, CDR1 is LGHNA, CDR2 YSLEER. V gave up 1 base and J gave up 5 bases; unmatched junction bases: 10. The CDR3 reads CASSQAWASGRKNEQYF. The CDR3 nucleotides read TGCGCCAGCAGCCAAGCCTGGGCTAGCGGGAGGAAAAACGAGCAGTACTTC.

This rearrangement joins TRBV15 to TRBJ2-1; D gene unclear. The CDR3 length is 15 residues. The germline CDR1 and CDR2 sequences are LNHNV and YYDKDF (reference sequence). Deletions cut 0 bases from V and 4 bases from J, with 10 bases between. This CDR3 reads CATSRDPDTYNEQFF. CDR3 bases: TGTGCCACCAGCAGAGATCCCGACACATACAATGAGCAGTTCTTC.

The CDR3 here is CASSRDRGSEPQHF. The CDR3 nucleotides are TGTGCCAGCAGTCGGGACAGGGGGTCGGAGCCCCAGCATTTT. This rearrangement joins TRBV6-2 or TRBV6-3 to TRBJ1-5, with 11 bases lining up with TRBD1. In germline, CDR1 is MNHEY, CDR2 SVGEGT. V shed 5 bases, J shed 8 bases, and the junction held 5 bases outside the gene matches. CDR3 length: 14 amino acids.